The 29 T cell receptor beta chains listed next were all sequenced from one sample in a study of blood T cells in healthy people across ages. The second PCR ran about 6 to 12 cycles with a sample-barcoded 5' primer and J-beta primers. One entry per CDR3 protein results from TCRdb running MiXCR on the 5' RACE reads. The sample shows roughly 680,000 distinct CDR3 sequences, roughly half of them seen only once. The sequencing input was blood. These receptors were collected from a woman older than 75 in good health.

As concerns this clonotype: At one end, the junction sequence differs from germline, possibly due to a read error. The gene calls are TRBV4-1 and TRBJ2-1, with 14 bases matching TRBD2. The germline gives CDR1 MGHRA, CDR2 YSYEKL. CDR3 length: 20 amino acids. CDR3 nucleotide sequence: TGCGCCAGCGGCCAAGACCCAAGTATAGGCGGGACTAGCGGGAGAAGTTGGCAGTTCTTC. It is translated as CASGQDPSIGGTSGRSWQFF.

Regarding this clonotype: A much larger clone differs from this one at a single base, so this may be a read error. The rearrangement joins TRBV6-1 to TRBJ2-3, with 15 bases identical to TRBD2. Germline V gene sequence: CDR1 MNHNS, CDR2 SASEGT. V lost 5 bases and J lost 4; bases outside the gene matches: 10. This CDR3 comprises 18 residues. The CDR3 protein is CASSPGTSGRLRSDTQYF. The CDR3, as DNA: TGTGCCAGCAGTCCCGGGACTAGCGGGAGGCTGCGCTCAGATACGCAGTATTTT.

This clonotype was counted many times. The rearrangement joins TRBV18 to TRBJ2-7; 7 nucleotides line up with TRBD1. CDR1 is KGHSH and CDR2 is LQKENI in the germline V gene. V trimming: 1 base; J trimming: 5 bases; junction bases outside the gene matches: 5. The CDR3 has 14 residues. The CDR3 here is CASSPRSTGNEQYF. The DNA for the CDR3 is TGTGCCAGCTCACCACGGTCGACAGGGAACGAGCAGTACTTC.

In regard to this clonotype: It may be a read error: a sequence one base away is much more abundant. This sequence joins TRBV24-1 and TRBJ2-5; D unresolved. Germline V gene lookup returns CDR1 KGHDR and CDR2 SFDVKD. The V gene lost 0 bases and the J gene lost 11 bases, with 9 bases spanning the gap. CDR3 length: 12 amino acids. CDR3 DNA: TGTGCCACCAGTGATTTGGAGGCAGAGCAGTACTTC. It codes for CATSDLEAEQYF.

The CDR3 loop is CSAQRGDYPNTGELFF. Here the CDR3 DNA reads TGCAGTGCCCAGAGGGGGGACTACCCGAACACCGGGGAGCTGTTTTTT. This chain links TRBV20-1 with TRBJ2-2, with D possibly matching TRBD2 (7 bases). Deletions cut 6 bases from V and 0 bases from J, with 17 bases between. This CDR3 region has 16 residues. The V gene's germline CDR1 is DFQATT and CDR2 SNEGSKA (reference sequence).

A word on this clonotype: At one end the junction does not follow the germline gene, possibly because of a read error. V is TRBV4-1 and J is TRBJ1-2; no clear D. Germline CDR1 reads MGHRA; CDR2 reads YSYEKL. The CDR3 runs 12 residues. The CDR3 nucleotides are TGTGCCAGCAGTACGGGAAACTATGGCTACACCTTC. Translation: CASSTGNYGYTF.

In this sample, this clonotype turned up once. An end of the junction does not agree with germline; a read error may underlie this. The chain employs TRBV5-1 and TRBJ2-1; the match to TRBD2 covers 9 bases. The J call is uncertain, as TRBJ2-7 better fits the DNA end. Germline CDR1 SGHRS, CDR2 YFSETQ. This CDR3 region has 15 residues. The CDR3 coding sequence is TGCGCCGGCAGCTTGGTAGCGGGAGAGTACAATGAGCAGTACTTC. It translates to CAGSLVAGEYNEQYF.

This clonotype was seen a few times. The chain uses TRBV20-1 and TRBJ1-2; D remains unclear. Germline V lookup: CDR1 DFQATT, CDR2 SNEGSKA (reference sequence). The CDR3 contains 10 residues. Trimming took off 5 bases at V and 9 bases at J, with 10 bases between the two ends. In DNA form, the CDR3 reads TGCAGTGCTTGGACTGGGAGCTACACCTTC. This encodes CSAWTGSYTF.

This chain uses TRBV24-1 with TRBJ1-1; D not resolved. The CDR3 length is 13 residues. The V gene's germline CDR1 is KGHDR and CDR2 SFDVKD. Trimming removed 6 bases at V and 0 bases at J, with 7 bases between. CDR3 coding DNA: TGTGCCACCAGTAACGGAATGAACACTGAAGCTTTCTTT. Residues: CATSNGMNTEAFF.

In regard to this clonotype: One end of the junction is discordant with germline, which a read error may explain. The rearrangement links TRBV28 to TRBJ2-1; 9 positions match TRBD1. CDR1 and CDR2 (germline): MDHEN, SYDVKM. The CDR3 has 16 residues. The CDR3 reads CASSPDWGQGYNGQFF. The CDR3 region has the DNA TGTGCCAGCAGCCCGGATTGGGGACAGGGCTACAATGGGCAGTTCTTC.

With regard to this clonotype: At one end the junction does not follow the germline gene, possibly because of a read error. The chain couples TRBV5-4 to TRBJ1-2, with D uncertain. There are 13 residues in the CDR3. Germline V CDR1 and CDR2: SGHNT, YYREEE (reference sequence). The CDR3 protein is CASGLASIYGYTF. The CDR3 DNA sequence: TGTGCCAGCGGCTTGGCAAGCATCTATGGCTACACCTTC.

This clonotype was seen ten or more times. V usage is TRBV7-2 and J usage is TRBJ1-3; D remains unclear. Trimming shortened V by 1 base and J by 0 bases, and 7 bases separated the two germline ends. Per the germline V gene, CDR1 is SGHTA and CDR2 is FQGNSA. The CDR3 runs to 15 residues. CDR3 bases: TGTGCCAGCAGCTTAGGGGGATACTCTGGAAACACCATATATTTT. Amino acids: CASSLGGYSGNTIYF. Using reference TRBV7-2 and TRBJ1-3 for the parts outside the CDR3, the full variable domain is GAGVSQSPSNKVTEKGKDVELRCDPISGHTALYWYRQSLGQGLEFLIYFQGNSAPDKSGLPSDRFSAERTGGSVSTLTIQRTQQEDSAVYLCASSLGGYSGNTIYFGEGSWLTVV.

CDR3 nucleotides: TGTGCCACCCTGACTGAGACAAACATTCAGTACTTC. Protein: CATLTETNIQYF. This chain uses TRBV6-2 or TRBV6-3 with TRBJ2-4; no clear D. Germline values: CDR1 MNHEY, CDR2 SVGEGT. The CDR3 length is 12 residues. V gave up 10 bases and J gave up 6 bases, with 13 bases separating them.

The CDR3 DNA is TGTGCCAGCAGCGTAGAGGTTGGGGCTCCATCTGGGGAGACCCAGTACTTC. Translated, it gives CASSVEVGAPSGETQYF. The V gene is TRBV9, the J gene TRBJ2-5, with D tentatively TRBD1 (5 bases). Germline-derived CDR1 and CDR2 are SGDLS and YYNGEE. Trimming stripped 0 bases from V and 5 bases from J, with 20 bases between. This CDR3 region has 17 residues.

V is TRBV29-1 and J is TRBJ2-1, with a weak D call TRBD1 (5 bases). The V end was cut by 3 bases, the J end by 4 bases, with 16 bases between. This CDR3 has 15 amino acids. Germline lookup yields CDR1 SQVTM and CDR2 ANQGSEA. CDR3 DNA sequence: TGCAGCGTTGACGCCCAGCAGGGCTCGTACAATGAGCAGTTCTTC. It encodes CSVDAQQGSYNEQFF.

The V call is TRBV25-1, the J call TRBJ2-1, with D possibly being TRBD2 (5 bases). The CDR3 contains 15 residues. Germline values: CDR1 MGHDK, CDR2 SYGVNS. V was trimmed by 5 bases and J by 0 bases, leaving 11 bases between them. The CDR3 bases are TGTGCCAGCAGTTCTGCGGGTGTCTCCTACAATGAGCAGTTCTTC. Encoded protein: CASSSAGVSYNEQFF.

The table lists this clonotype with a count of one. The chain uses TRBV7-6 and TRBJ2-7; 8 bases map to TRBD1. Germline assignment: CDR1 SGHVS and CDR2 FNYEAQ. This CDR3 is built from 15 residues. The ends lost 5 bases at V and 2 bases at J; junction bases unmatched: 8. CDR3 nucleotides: TGTGCCAGCAGCCTCGGACAGGGACCGACCTACGAGCAGTACTTC. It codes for CASSLGQGPTYEQYF.

CDR3 residues: CASTPTRETQYF. CDR3 sequence (DNA): TGTGCCAGCACCCCCACGCGGGAGACCCAGTACTTC. The gene calls are TRBV6-1 and TRBJ2-4; D unclear. The better agreement between TRBJ2-5 and the DNA end casts doubt on the J call. CDR1 MNHNS and CDR2 SASEGT come from the germline V gene. CDR3 length: 12 residues.

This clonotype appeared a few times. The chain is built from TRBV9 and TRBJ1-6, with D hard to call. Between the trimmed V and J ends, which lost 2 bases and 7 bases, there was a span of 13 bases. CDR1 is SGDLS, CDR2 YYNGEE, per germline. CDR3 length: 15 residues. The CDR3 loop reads CASSVMGSSNSPLHF. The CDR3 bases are TGTGCCAGCAGCGTTATGGGCTCCAGCAATTCACCCCTCCACTTT.

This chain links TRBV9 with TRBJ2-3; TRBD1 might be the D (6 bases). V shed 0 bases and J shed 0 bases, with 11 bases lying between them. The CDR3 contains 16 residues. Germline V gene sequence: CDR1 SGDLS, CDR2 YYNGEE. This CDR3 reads CASSVGGGPSTDTQYF. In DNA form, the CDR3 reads TGTGCCAGCAGCGTAGGTGGGGGCCCTAGCACAGATACGCAGTATTTT.

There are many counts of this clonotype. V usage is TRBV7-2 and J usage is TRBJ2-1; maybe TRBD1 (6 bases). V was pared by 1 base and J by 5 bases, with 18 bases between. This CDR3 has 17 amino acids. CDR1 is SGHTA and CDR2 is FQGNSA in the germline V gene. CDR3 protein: CASSLGAPRWGHNEQFF. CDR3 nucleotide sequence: TGTGCCAGCAGCTTAGGAGCCCCCCGTTGGGGGCACAATGAGCAGTTCTTC. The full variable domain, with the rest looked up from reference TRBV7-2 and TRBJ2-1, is GAGVSQSPSNKVTEKGKDVELRCDPISGHTALYWYRQSLGQGLEFLIYFQGNSAPDKSGLPSDRFSAERTGGSVSTLTIQRTQQEDSAVYLCASSLGAPRWGHNEQFFGPGTRLTVL.

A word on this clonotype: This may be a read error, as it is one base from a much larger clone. The CDR3 DNA reads TGTGCCGGCAGCCCTACCCAGGGGGCTGTCTATGGCTACACCTTC. It yields the protein CAGSPTQGAVYGYTF. This chain joins TRBV7-2 and TRBJ1-2, with TRBD1 matching 8 bases. The CDR3 has 15 residues. Germline CDR1 reads SGHTA; CDR2 reads FQGNSA.

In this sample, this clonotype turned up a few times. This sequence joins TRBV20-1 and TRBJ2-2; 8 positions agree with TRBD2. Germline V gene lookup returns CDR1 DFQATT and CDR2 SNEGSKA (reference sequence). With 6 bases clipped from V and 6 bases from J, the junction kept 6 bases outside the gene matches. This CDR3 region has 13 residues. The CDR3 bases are TGCAGTGCGGCGGGGGGAGGGCCCGGGGAGCTGTTTTTT. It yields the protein CSAAGGGPGELFF.

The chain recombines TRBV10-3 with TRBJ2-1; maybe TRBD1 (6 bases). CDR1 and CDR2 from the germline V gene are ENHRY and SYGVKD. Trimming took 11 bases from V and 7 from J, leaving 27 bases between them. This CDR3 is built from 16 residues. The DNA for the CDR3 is TGTGCCGCCGTCCAAATTGCCGGAACAGGGTTGAATGAGCAGTTCTTC. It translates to CAAVQIAGTGLNEQFF.

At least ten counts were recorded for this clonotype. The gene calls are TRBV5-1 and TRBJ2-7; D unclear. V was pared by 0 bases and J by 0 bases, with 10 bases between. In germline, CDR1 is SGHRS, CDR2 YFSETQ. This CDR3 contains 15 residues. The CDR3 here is CASSLVGGSSYEQYF. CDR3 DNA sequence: TGCGCCAGCAGCTTGGTAGGCGGAAGCTCCTACGAGCAGTACTTC. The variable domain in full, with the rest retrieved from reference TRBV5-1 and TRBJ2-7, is KAGVTQTPRYLIKTRGQQVTLSCSPISGHRSVSWYQQTPGQGLQFLFEYFSETQRNKGNFPGRFSGRQFSNSRSEMNVSTLELGDSALYLCASSLVGGSSYEQYFGPGTRLTVT.

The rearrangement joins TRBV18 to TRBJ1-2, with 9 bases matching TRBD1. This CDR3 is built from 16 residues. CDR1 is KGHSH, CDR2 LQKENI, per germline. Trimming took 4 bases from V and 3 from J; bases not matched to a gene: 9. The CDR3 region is CASSHELGQGDYGYTF. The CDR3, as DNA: TGTGCCAGCTCACACGAATTGGGACAGGGAGACTATGGCTACACCTTC.

The DNA for the CDR3 is TGTGCCAGCAGCCAAGTCCTGGGTTTACACCCATACGAGCAGTACTTC. Translated, it gives CASSQVLGLHPYEQYF. The V call is TRBV3-1, the J call TRBJ2-5; D gene ambiguous. The J call may not be correct, given that the DNA end is closer to TRBJ2-7. This CDR3 is 16 amino acids long. CDR1 and CDR2 (germline): LGHDT, YNNKEL (reference sequence).

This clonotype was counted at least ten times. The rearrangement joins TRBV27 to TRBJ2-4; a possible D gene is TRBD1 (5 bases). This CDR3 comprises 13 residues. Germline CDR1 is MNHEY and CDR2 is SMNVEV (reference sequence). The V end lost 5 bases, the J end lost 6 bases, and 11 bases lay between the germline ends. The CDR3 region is CASSPSRGNIQYF. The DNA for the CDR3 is TGTGCCAGCAGTCCGTCAAGGGGAAACATTCAGTACTTC.

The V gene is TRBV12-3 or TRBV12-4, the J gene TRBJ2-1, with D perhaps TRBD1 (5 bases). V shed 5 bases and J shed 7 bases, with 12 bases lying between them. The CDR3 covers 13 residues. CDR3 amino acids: CASSRVGANEQFF. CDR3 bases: TGTGCCAGCAGTAGAGTAGGGGCAAATGAGCAGTTCTTC.